The clone carrying this TCR beta chain was observed a handful of times. Its cognate antigen is unknown. RNA transcripts provided the template for amplifying TCR beta CDR3 regions. HTBI primers were used in a first-round RT-PCR, which preceded a second-round multiplex PCR. TCRdb used MiXCR to reprocess the multiplex PCR reads, holding one entry per CDR3 protein. Altogether 900,000 to 1,200,000 distinct CDR3 sequences are present, around a third being singletons, with the ten largest covering over 8.5%. V shed 0 bases and J shed 0 bases, with 9 bases lying between them. CDR1 DFQATT and CDR2 SNEGSKA come from the germline V gene (reference sequence). The CDR3 is 15 residues long. This record belongs to a study of Graves' ophthalmopathy and Graves' hyperthyroidism. Whole-study results and caveats: Clonotypes were expanded in thyroid at above 0.001 frequency, and most also appeared in blood.

The TCR comes from an adult man with Graves' hyperthyroidism. Source material: peripheral blood or thyroid tissue (not recorded which). The J gene is TRBJ1-3, the V gene TRBV20-1; D is undetermined. This CDR3 reads CSARDLALSGNTIYF. In DNA, the CDR3 is TGCAGTGCTAGAGATCTGGCGCTCTCTGGAAACACCATATATTTT.